This entry features one T cell receptor beta chain sequence. The antigen is not known. This sample was included in a study of cytomegalovirus exposure and HLA in healthy donors. Broader study findings: Common viral pathogens were later found to be apparently linked to several of the most significant clusters.

CDR1 LGHNA and CDR2 YSLEER come from the germline V gene. Between the trimmed V and J ends, which lost 2 bases and 3 bases, there was a span of 8 bases. The CDR3 spans 13 residues. Primers: 60 Vbeta forward and 13 Jbeta reverse. Profiled with immunoSEQ multiplex PCR; TCRdb holds only in-frame clones, not every one. The table shows roughly 100,000 clones, with around 74% occurring only once. Sequencing input: PBMCs. J is TRBJ2-7 and V is TRBV4-3, with D possibly matching TRBD1 (5 bases). The source is a woman between 40 and 55 years old in good health and CMV-seronegative. The CDR3 nucleotides are TGCGCCAGCAGCCAAAACAGGCTCTACGAGCAGTACTTC. Translated, it gives CASSQNRLYEQYF.